One sample yielded the 19 T cell receptor beta chains listed below, sequenced in a study of blood T cell repertoires in COVID-19. Data came from immunoSEQ multiplex PCR; TCRdb stores just in-frame clones and leaves some out. The sample lists about 500,000 clones, approximately 92% occurring once. Input material: peripheral blood. The origin of the receptors is a man in his late teens or twenties with COVID-19, enrolled during active disease.

A few counts support this clone. The chain carries TRBV2 and TRBJ2-5, with D unresolved. Germline V lookup: CDR1 SNHLY, CDR2 FYNNEI. The germline V and J ends were trimmed by 6 bases and 1 base, with 3 bases remaining between them. The CDR3 loop spans 11 amino acids. The CDR3 is CASRRQETQYF. CDR3 DNA sequence: TGTGCCAGCAGGCGCCAAGAGACCCAGTACTTC.

The CDR3 DNA sequence: TGTGCCACCAGGACGGTAGGGGGAGGGACTACAGATACGCAGTATTTT. Protein sequence: CATRTVGGGTTDTQYF. The V and J genes are TRBV7-8 and TRBJ2-3; the D gene is possibly TRBD2 (7 bases). Germline loops: CDR1 SGHVS, CDR2 FQNEAQ. Trimming removed 10 bases from V and 3 bases from J, with 23 bases in between. CDR3 length: 16 amino acids.

The rearrangement joins TRBV18 to TRBJ2-1; 12 nucleotides match TRBD2. The length of the CDR3 is 17 residues. Per the germline V gene, CDR1 is KGHSH and CDR2 is LQKENI. Trimming at V came to 1 base and at J to 6 bases, leaving 7 bases not matched to a gene. In DNA form, the CDR3 reads TGTGCCAGCTCACCACTAGCTAGCGGGAGGGCCGGCAATGAGCAGTTCTTC. Protein sequence: CASSPLASGRAGNEQFF.

The chain is built from TRBV15 and TRBJ1-6; D is possibly TRBD1 (5 bases). Trimming cost V 0 bases and J 5 bases, with 8 bases left between them. This CDR3 region has 15 residues. Germline V CDR1 and CDR2: LNHNV, YYDKDF (reference sequence). CDR3 coding DNA: TGTGCCACCAGCAGAGATTTAGGGGATAATTCACCCCTCCACTTT. Translating it yields CATSRDLGDNSPLHF.

This clone appeared a few times. This chain uses TRBV18 with TRBJ2-1, with a possible D match to TRBD1 (6 bases). V gave up 5 bases and J gave up 0 bases, with 14 bases separating them. The CDR3 is 16 residues long. The V gene's germline CDR1 is KGHSH and CDR2 LQKENI. The DNA of the CDR3 is TGTGCCAGCTCATCCGGGACAAGTAGCTCCTACAATGAGCAGTTCTTC. It encodes CASSSGTSSSYNEQFF.

The rearrangement joins TRBV2 to TRBJ2-7, with D possibly matching TRBD1 (5 bases). CDR1 and CDR2 from the germline V gene are SNHLY and FYNNEI. The V end lost 5 bases, the J end lost 0 bases, and 11 bases lay between the germline ends. CDR3 size: 14 residues. The CDR3 sequence is CASSLGRDSYEQYF. CDR3 bases: TGTGCCAGCAGTTTGGGCAGGGACTCCTACGAGCAGTACTTC.

The J gene is TRBJ1-3, the V gene TRBV7-9, with TRBD1 matching 7 bases. V shed 1 base and J 5 bases; nucleotides not matched to a gene: 2. CDR3 length: 14 amino acids. The germline CDR1 and CDR2 sequences are SEHNR and FQNEAQ (reference sequence). CDR3: CASSLGGGRNTIYF. The CDR3 DNA reads TGTGCCAGCAGCTTAGGAGGGGGCAGAAACACCATATATTTT.

This clone was observed a few times. The chain joins TRBV5-6 to TRBJ2-5; 9 nucleotides align to TRBD2. Losses at the gene ends were 0 bases for V and 5 bases for J; bases not matched to a gene: 8. Germline lookup yields CDR1 SGHDT and CDR2 YYEEEE. This CDR3 spans 16 amino acids. The CDR3 sequence: CASSLGGRARRETQYF. CDR3 bases: TGTGCCAGCAGCTTGGGCGGGAGGGCCCGGCGGGAGACCCAGTACTTC. Based on the CDR3 plus reference TRBV5-6 and TRBJ2-5, the full variable domain is DAGVTQSPTHLIKTRGQQVTLRCSPKSGHDTVSWYQQALGQGPQFIFQYYEEEERQRGNFPDRFSGHQFPNYSSELNVNALLLGDSALYLCASSLGGRARRETQYFGPGTRLLVL.

This clone occurred a few times. The chain joins TRBV7-9 to TRBJ1-5, with no clear D. Per the germline V gene, CDR1 is SEHNR and CDR2 is FQNEAQ (reference sequence). V was pared by 1 base and J by 7 bases, with 17 bases between. This CDR3 has 16 amino acids. The CDR3, as DNA: TGTGCCAGCAGCTTAGGGGGAGCCGGGCCATACCAGCCCCAGCATTTT. This encodes CASSLGGAGPYQPQHF.

This clone was seen only once. The CDR3 DNA reads as TGTGCCAGCAGTTACAGCGTGAACACTGAAGCTTTCTTT. Translation gives CASSYSVNTEAFF. This chain uses TRBV6-6 with TRBJ1-1, with D hard to call. The CDR3 contains 13 residues. V lost 2 bases, J lost 0 bases, and 4 bases lay in between. CDR1 MNHNY and CDR2 SVGAGI come from the germline V gene (reference sequence).

V and J are TRBV2 and TRBJ2-7; tentative D call: TRBD1 (6 bases). Germline CDR1 is SNHLY and CDR2 is FYNNEI. This CDR3 is built from 14 residues. V was cut by 1 base and J by 2 bases, with 9 bases left in between. The chain's CDR3 is CASSEEGEPYEQYF. The CDR3 region has the DNA TGTGCCAGCAGTGAAGAGGGGGAGCCCTACGAGCAGTACTTC. The whole variable domain, filled in from reference TRBV2 and TRBJ2-7, reads EPEVTQTPSHQVTQMGQEVILRCVPISNHLYFYWYRQILGQKVEFLVSFYNNEISEKSEIFDDQFSVERPDGSNFTLKIRSTKLEDSAMYFCASSEEGEPYEQYFGPGTRLTVT.

This clone was recorded once. CDR3 protein: CASSLAGDGYTF. The DNA of the CDR3 is TGTGCCAGCAGCTTAGCAGGGGATGGCTACACCTTC. J is TRBJ1-2 and V is TRBV5-6; a possible D gene is TRBD1 (6 bases). The CDR3 is 12 residues long. Germline V lookup: CDR1 SGHDT, CDR2 YYEEEE. Trimming left V 2 bases short and J 6 bases short, with 8 bases between.

CDR3 protein: CASSGGTSGYYEQYF. CDR3 nucleotide sequence: TGTGCCAGCAGCGGAGGGACTAGCGGGTACTACGAGCAGTACTTC. This sequence joins TRBV7-9 and TRBJ2-7, with TRBD2 identical over 12 bases. V shed 5 bases and J 3 bases; nucleotides not matched to a gene: 5. The CDR3 runs 15 residues. Germline values: CDR1 SEHNR, CDR2 FQNEAQ (reference sequence).

J is TRBJ2-7 and V is TRBV7-8; 10 bases are shared with TRBD1. The germline V gene encodes CDR1 SGHVS and CDR2 FQNEAQ. The V segment lost 4 bases and the J segment 2 bases; nucleotides outside the gene matches: 5. The CDR3 spans 15 residues. CDR3 DNA: TGTGCCAGCAGCTCGCCTGGGACAGGGGCCTACGAGCAGTACTTC. The encoded protein is CASSSPGTGAYEQYF.

Concerning this clone: At the DNA level, this CDR3 is encoded by other sequences in the same sample as well. The chain recombines TRBV2 with TRBJ2-2; no reliable D call. Germline loops: CDR1 SNHLY, CDR2 FYNNEI. This CDR3 has 14 amino acids. The ends were cut back, 0 bases at V and 2 bases at J, with 4 bases in the middle. The CDR3 spells CASSEARNTGELFF. CDR3 in DNA: TGTGCCAGCAGTGAAGCCAGAAACACCGGGGAGCTGTTTTTT.

V usage is TRBV13 and J usage is TRBJ1-2; TRBD1 matches at 7 bases. There are 14 residues in the CDR3. With V trimmed by 6 bases and J by 2 bases, 6 bases remained unmatched. Germline V gene data show CDR1 as PRHDT and CDR2 as FYEKMQ (reference sequence). In DNA form, the CDR3 reads TGTGCCAGCAGACCTACACAGGGGAACTATGGCTACACCTTC. This gives the protein CASRPTQGNYGYTF.

A word on this clone: At the DNA level, this CDR3 is encoded by other sequences in the same sample as well. This chain joins TRBV2 and TRBJ2-5, with 12 bases fitting TRBD2. This CDR3 comprises 15 residues. With 2 bases clipped from V and 5 bases from J, the junction kept 3 bases outside the gene matches. Looked up from germline, CDR1 is SNHLY and CDR2 is FYNNEI. As DNA, the CDR3 is TGTGCCAGCAGTGAACTAGCGGGGGGGCGTGAGACCCAGTACTTC. This codes for CASSELAGGRETQYF.

This clone appeared a single time. The genes are TRBV6-6 and TRBJ1-1; the D gene is possibly TRBD1 (5 bases). V lost 7 bases, J lost 4 bases, and 13 bases lay in between. Germline assignment: CDR1 MNHNY and CDR2 SVGAGI (reference sequence). The CDR3 extends over 13 amino acids. The CDR3 bases are TGTGCCAGCACAGGGTATAGGGGCACTGAAGCTTTCTTT. Translated: CASTGYRGTEAFF.

The rearrangement links TRBV5-1 to TRBJ1-4; 7 bases fit TRBD1. There are 15 residues in the CDR3. From germline, CDR1 is SGHRS and CDR2 YFSETQ. The V segment lost 0 bases and the J segment 6 bases; nucleotides outside the gene matches: 5. The CDR3 coding sequence is TGCGCCAGCAGCTTGGCAGGGACAGAGGATGAAAAACTGTTTTTT. Translation: CASSLAGTEDEKLFF. The full variable domain, its missing parts supplied by reference TRBV5-1 and TRBJ1-4, is KAGVTQTPRYLIKTRGQQVTLSCSPISGHRSVSWYQQTPGQGLQFLFEYFSETQRNKGNFPGRFSGRQFSNSRSEMNVSTLELGDSALYLCASSLAGTEDEKLFFGSGTQLSVL.